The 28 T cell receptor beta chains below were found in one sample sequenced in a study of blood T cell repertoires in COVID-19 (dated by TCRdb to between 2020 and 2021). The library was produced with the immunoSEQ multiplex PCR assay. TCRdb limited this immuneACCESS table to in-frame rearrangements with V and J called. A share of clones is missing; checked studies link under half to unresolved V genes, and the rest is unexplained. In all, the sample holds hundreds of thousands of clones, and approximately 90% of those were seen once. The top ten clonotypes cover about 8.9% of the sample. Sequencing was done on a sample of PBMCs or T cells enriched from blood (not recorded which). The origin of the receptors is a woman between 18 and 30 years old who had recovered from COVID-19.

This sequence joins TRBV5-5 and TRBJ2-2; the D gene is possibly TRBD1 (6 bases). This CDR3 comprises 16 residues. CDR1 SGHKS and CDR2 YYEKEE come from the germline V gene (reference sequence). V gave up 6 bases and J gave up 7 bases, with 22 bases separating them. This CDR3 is CASTRIARGDGGELFF. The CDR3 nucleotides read TGTGCCAGCACCAGAATTGCCAGGGGTGATGGCGGGGAGCTGTTTTTT.

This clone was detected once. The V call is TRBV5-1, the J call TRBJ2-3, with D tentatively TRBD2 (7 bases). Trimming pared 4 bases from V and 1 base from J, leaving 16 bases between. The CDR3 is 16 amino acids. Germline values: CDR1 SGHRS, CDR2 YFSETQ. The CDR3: CASSGGAYPGTDTQYF. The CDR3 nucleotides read TGCGCCAGCAGCGGGGGGGCTTACCCTGGCACAGATACGCAGTATTTT.

The CDR3 nucleotides are TGTGCCAGCAGCAGAACTAGGTTGATGTTACGGGAGCTGTTTTTT. It is translated as CASSRTRLMLRELFF. The rearrangement joins TRBV7-6 to TRBJ2-2; weak D call: TRBD2 (5 bases). With 5 bases removed from V and 9 bases from J, the gap between germline ends came to 19 bases. The CDR3 loop spans 15 amino acids. CDR1 is SGHVS and CDR2 is FNYEAQ in the germline V gene.

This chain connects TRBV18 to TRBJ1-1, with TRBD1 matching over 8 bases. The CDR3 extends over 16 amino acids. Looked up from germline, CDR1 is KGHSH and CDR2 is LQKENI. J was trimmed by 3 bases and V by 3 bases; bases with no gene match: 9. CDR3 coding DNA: TGTGCCAGCTCACCTTCGCAGGGGGCGAGAGACACTGAAGCTTTCTTT. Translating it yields CASSPSQGARDTEAFF.

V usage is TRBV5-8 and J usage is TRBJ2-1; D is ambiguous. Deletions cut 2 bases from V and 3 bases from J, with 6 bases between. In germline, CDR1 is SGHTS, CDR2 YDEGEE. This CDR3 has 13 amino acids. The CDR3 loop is CASSLSDYNEQFF. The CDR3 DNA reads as TGTGCCAGCAGCTTATCAGACTACAATGAGCAGTTCTTC. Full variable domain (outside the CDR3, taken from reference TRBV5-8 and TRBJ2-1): EAGVTQSPTHLIKTRGQQATLRCSPISGHTSVYWYQQALGLGLQFLLWYDEGEERNRGNFPPRFSGRQFPNYSSELNVNALELEDSALYLCASSLSDYNEQFFGPGTRLTVL.

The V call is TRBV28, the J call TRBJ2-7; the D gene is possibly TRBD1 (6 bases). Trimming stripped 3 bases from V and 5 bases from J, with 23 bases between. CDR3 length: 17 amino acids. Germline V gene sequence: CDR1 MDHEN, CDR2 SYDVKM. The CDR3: CASSLRPGAGAENEQYF. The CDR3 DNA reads TGTGCCAGCAGTTTGCGCCCCGGGGCAGGGGCAGAAAACGAGCAGTACTTC.

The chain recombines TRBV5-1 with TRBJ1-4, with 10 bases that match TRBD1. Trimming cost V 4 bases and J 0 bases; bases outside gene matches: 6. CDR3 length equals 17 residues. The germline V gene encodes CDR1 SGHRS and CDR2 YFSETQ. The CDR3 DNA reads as TGCGCCAGCAGCGGGACAGGGGACGTAGCAACTAATGAAAAACTGTTTTTT. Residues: CASSGTGDVATNEKLFF.

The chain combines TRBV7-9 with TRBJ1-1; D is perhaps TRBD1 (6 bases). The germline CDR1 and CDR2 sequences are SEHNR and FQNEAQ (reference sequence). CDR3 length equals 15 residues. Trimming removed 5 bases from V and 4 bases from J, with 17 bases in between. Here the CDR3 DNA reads TGTGCCAGCAGCCCCCGGGGGGAAGGGGGCACTGAAGCTTTCTTT. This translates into CASSPRGEGGTEAFF.

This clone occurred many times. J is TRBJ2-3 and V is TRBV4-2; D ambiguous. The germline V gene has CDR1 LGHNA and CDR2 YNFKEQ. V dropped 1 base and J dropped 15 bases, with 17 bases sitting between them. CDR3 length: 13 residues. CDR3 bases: TGTGCCAGCAGCCAAGTCGGGTTAGCATTTGTTTATTTT. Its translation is CASSQVGLAFVYF.

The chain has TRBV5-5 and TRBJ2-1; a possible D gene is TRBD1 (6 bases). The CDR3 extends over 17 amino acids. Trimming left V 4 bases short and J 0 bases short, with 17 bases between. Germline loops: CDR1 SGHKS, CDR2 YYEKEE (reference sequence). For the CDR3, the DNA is TGTGCCAGCAGCCGAGGCACCGGGACATCCTCCTACAATGAGCAGTTCTTC. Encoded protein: CASSRGTGTSSYNEQFF.

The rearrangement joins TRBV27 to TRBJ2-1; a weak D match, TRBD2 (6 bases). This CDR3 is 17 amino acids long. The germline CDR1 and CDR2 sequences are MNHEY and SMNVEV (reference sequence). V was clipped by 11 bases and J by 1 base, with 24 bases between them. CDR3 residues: CAATGGTQVTSYNEQFF. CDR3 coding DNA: TGTGCCGCAACGGGCGGGACCCAGGTTACATCCTACAATGAGCAGTTCTTC.

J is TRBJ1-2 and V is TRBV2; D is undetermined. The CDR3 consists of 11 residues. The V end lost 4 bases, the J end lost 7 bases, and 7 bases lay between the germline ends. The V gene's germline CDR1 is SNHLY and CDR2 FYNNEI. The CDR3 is CASSVRLGYTF. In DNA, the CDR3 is TGTGCCAGCAGTGTCAGGCTTGGCTACACCTTC.

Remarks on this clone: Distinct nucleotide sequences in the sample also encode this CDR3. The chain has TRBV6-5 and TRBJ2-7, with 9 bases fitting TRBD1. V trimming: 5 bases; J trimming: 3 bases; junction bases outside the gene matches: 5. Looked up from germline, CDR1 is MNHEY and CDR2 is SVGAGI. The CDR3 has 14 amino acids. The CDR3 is CASSTRQGGYEQYF. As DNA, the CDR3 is TGTGCCAGCAGTACGAGACAGGGGGGCTACGAGCAGTACTTC.

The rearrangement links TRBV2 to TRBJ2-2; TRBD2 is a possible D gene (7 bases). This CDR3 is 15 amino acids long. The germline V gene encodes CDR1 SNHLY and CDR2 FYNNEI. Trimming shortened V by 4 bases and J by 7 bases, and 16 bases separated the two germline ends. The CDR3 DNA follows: TGTGCCAGCAGTGGATTCAGGGGAGGGGTCGGGGAGCTGTTTTTT. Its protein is CASSGFRGGVGELFF.

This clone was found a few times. The CDR3 region has the DNA TGTGCCAGCAGCTTAGCGGGACATTCCAATTATGGCTACACCTTC. Translating gives CASSLAGHSNYGYTF. The V and J genes are TRBV7-2 and TRBJ1-2, with D possibly being TRBD1 (6 bases). Germline CDR1 SGHTA, CDR2 FQGNSA. V was trimmed by 0 bases and J by 5 bases, leaving 13 bases between them. This CDR3 region has 15 residues.

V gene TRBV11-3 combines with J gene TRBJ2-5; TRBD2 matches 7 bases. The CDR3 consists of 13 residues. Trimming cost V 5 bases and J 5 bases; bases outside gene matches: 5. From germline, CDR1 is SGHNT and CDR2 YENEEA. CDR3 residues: CASSREDGETQYF. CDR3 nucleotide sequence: TGTGCCAGCAGCCGGGAGGACGGGGAGACCCAGTACTTC.

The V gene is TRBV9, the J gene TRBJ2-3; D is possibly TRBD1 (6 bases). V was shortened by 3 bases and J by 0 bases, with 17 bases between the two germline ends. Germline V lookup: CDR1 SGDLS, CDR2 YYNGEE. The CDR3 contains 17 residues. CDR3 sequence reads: CASSGPPWGPSTDTQYF. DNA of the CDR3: TGTGCCAGCAGCGGACCCCCCTGGGGGCCCAGCACAGATACGCAGTATTTT.

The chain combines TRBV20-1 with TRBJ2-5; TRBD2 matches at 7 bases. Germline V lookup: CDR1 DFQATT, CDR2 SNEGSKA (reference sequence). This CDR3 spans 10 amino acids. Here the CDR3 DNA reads TGCATCGCGGGGGTGGAGACCCAGTACTTC. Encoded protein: CIAGVETQYF.

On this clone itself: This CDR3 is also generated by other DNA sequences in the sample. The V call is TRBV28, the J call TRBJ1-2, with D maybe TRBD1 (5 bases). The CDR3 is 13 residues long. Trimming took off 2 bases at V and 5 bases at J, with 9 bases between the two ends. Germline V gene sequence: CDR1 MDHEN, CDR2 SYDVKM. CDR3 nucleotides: TGTGCCAGCAGTTTAGGAGGGACTTATGGCTACACCTTC. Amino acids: CASSLGGTYGYTF.

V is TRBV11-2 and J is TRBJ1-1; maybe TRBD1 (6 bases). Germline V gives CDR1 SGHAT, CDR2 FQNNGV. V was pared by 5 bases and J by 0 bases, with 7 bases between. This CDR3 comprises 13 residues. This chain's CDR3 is CASSRTVNTEAFF. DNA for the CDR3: TGTGCCAGCAGCAGGACAGTGAACACTGAAGCTTTCTTT. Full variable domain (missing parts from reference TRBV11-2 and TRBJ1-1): EAGVAQSPRYKIIEKRQSVAFWCNPISGHATLYWYQQILGQGPKLLIQFQNNGVVDDSQLPKDRFSAERLKGVDSTLKIQPAKLEDSAVYLCASSRTVNTEAFFGQGTRLTVV.

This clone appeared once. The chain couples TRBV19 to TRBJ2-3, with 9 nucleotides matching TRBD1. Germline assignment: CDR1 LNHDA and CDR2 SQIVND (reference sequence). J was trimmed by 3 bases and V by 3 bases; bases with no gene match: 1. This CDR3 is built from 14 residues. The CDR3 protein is CASSIGQGTDTQYF. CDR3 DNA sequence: TGTGCCAGTAGTATCGGACAGGGGACAGATACGCAGTATTTT.

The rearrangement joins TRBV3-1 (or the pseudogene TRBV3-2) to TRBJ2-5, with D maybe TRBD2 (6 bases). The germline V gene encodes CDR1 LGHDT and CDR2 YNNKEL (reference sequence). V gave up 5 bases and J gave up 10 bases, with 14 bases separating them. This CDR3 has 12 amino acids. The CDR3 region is CASSGQSGDQYF. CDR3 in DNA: TGTGCCAGCAGCGGGCAATCGGGAGACCAGTACTTC.

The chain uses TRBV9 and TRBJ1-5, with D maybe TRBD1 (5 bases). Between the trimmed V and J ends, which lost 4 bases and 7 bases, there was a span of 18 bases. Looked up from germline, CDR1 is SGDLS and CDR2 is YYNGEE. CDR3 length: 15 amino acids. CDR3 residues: CASSSSPTGGQPQHF. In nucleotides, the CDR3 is TGTGCCAGCAGCTCCAGCCCCACCGGGGGGCAGCCCCAGCATTTT.

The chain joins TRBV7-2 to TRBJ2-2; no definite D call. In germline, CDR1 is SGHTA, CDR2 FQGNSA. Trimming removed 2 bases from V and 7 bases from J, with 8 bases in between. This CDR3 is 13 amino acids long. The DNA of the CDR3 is TGTGCCAGCAGCTTATCAGGCCGCGGGGAGCTGTTTTTT. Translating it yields CASSLSGRGELFF.

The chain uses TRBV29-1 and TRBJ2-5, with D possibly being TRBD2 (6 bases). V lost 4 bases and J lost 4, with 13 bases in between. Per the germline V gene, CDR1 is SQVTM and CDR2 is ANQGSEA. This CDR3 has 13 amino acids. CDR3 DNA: TGCAGCGTTGGTTGGGGGGTGTCAGAGACCCAGTACTTC. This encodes CSVGWGVSETQYF.

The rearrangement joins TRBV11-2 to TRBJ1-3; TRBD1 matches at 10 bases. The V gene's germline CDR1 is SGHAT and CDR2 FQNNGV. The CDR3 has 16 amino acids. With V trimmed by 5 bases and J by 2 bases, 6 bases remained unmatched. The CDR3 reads CASSPRTGGTGNTIYF. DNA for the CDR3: TGTGCCAGCAGCCCCCGGACAGGGGGAACTGGAAACACCATATATTTT.

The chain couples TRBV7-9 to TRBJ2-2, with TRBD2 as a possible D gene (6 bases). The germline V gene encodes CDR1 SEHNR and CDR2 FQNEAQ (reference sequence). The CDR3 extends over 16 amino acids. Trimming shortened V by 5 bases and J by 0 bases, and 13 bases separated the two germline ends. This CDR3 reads CASSPGTPSNTGELFF. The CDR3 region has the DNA TGTGCCAGCAGCCCCGGGACTCCTTCGAACACCGGGGAGCTGTTTTTT.

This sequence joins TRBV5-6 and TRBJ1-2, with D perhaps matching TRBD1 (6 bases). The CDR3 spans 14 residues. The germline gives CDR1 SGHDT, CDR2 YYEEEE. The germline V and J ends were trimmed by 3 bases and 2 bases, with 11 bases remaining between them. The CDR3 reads CASSSGRGNYGYTF. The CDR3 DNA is TGTGCCAGCAGCTCGGGCAGGGGAAACTATGGCTACACCTTC.